This T cell receptor (beta chain) was obtained from a study of cytomegalovirus exposure and HLA in healthy donors. Whole-study context: Researchers found that roughly 77% of 350 to 500 genotyped donors fell within the Caucasian-associated ancestry cluster.

Amplification used 60 Vbeta primers and 13 Jbeta primers. Profiled with immunoSEQ multiplex PCR; TCRdb holds only in-frame clones, not every one. The sample records fewer than 55,000 clones, 72% being singletons. Notes on the study in general: An analysis that was carried out later associated 15,000 to 20,000 TCR beta sequences with HLA alleles at 0.05 false discovery rate.

Concerning this clone itself: Its antigen is not known.

Sequencing was carried out using PBMCs. This TCR came from a woman aged 45-65 years in good health and CMV-seropositive.

In DNA form, the CDR3 reads TGTGCCAGCAGCCCCCGGGGGGACTCCTTCACCGGGGAGCTGTTTTTT. Translation: CASSPRGDSFTGELFF. The chain is built from TRBV7-6 and TRBJ2-2; 7 bases align to TRBD2. V was clipped by 5 bases and J by 4 bases; unmatched bases: 10. CDR3 size: 16 residues. The germline CDR1 and CDR2 sequences are SGHVS and FNYEAQ. The whole variable domain, remainder taken from reference TRBV7-6 and TRBJ2-2, is GAGVSQSPRYKVTKRGQDVALRCDPISGHVSLYWYRQALGQGPEFLTYFNYEAQQDKSGLPNDRFSAERPEGSISTLTIQRTEQRDSAMYRCASSPRGDSFTGELFFGEGSRLTVL.